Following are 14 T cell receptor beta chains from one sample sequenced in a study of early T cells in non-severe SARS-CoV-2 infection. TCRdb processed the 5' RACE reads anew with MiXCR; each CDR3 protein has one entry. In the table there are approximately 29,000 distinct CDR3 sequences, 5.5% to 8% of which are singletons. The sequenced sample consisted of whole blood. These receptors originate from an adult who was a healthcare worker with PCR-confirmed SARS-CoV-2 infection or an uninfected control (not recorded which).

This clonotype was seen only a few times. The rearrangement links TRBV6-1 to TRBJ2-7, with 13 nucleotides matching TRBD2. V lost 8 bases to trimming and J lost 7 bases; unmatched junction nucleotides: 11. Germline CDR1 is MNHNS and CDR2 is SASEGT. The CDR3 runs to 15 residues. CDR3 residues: CASLGLAGPLGEQYF. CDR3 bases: TGTGCCAGCCTGGGACTAGCGGGACCCTTGGGGGAGCAGTACTTC.

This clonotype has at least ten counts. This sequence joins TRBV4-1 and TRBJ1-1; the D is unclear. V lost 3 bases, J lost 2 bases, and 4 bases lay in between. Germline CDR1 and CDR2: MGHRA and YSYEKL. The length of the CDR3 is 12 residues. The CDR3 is CASSHPNTEAFF. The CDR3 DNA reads TGCGCCAGCAGCCATCCCAACACTGAAGCTTTCTTT.

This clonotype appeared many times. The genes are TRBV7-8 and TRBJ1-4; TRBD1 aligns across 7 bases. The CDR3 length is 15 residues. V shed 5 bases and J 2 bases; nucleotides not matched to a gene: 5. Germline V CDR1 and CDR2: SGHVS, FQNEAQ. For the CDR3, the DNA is TGTGCCAGCAGCCCTACGGGACAGACTAATGAAAAACTGTTTTTT. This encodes CASSPTGQTNEKLFF.

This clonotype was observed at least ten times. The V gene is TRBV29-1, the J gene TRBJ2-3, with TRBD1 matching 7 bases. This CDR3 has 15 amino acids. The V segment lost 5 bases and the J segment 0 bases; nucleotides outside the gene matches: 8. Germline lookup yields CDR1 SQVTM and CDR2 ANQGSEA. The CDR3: CSVCRQGRSTDTQYF. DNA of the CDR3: TGCAGCGTTTGCCGACAGGGTCGAAGCACAGATACGCAGTATTTT.

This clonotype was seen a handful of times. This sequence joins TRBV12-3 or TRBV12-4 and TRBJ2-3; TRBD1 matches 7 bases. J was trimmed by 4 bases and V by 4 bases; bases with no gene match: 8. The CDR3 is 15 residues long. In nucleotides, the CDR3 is TGTGCCAGCAGTTCCAGACAGGGAAACCCAGATACGCAGTATTTT. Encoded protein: CASSSRQGNPDTQYF.

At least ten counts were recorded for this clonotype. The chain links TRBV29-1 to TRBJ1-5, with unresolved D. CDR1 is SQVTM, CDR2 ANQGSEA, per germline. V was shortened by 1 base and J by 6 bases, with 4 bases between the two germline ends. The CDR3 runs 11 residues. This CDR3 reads CSVEGPQPQHF. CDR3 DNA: TGCAGCGTTGAAGGGCCTCAGCCCCAGCATTTT.

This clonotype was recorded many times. The CDR3 protein is CASSLTGTGDGYTF. As DNA, the CDR3 is TGTGCCAGCAGCCTAACCGGGACAGGGGACGGCTACACCTTC. The chain carries TRBV7-9 and TRBJ1-2; 10 bases match TRBD1. The CDR3 covers 14 residues. Looked up from germline, CDR1 is SEHNR and CDR2 is FQNEAQ (reference sequence). Trimming cost V 5 bases and J 8 bases; bases outside gene matches: 8. Using reference TRBV7-9 and TRBJ1-2 for the parts outside the CDR3, the full variable domain is DTGVSQNPRHKITKRGQNVTFRCDPISEHNRLYWYRQTLGQGPEFLTYFQNEAQLEKSRLLSDRFSAERPKGSFSTLEIQRTEQGDSAMYLCASSLTGTGDGYTFGSGTRLTVV.

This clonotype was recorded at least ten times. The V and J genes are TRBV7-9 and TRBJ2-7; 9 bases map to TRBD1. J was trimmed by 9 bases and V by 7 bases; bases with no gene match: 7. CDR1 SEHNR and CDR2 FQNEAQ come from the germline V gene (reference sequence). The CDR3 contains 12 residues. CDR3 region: CASTSPTGGQYF. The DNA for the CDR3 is TGTGCCAGCACCTCGCCGACAGGGGGGCAGTACTTC.

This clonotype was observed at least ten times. This CDR3 is CASRKGGRKETQYF. Here the CDR3 DNA reads TGTGCCAGCAGAAAAGGCGGCAGGAAAGAGACCCAGTACTTC. The chain is built from TRBV28 and TRBJ2-5; D unresolved. V lost 6 bases and J 3 bases, leaving 14 bases between the germline ends. Per germline, CDR1 MDHEN and CDR2 SYDVKM. The CDR3 spans 14 residues.

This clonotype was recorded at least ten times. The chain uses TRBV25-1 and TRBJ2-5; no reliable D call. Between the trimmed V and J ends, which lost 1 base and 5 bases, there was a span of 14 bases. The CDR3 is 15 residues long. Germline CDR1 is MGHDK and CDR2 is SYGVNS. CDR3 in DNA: TGTGCCAGCAGTGAATGGGCCTCGGCGTCGGAGACCCAGTACTTC. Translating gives CASSEWASASETQYF.

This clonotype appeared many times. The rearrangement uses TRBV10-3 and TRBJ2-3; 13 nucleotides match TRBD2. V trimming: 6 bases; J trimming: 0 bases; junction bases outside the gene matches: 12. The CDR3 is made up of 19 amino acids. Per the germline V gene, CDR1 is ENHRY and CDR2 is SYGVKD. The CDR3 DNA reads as TGTGCCATCAGATCAGGGACTAGCGGGGACCGGCGAAGCACAGATACGCAGTATTTT. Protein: CAIRSGTSGDRRSTDTQYF.

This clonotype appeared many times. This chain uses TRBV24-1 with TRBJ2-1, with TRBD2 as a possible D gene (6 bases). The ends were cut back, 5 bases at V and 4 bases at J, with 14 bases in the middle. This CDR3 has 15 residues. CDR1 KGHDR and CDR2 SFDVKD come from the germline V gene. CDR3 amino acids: CATSAAGPLYNEQFF. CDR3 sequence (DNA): TGTGCCACCAGTGCAGCGGGCCCCCTGTACAATGAGCAGTTCTTC.

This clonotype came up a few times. The CDR3 here is CASSYSFGPGHQPQHF. CDR3 DNA: TGTGCCAGCAGTTACTCTTTTGGGCCAGGGCATCAGCCCCAGCATTTT. The gene calls are TRBV6-2 or TRBV6-3 and TRBJ1-5, with a tentative D call TRBD1 (5 bases). There are 16 residues in the CDR3. V lost 0 bases to trimming and J lost 5 bases, with 14 bases between them. From germline, CDR1 is MNHEY and CDR2 SVGEGT.

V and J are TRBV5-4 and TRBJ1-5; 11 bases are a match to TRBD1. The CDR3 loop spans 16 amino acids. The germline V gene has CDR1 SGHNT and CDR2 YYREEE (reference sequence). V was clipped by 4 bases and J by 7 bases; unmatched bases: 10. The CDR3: CASSRRTGGREQPQHF. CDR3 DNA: TGTGCCAGCAGCAGGCGGACAGGGGGCAGGGAGCAGCCCCAGCATTTT.